The next 17 T cell receptor beta chains were all read from a single sample in a study of cytomegalovirus exposure and HLA in healthy donors. Primers for the PCR totalled 60 Vbeta and 13 Jbeta. Repertoires were generated with immunoSEQ multiplex PCR, while TCRdb's copy carries only in-frame clones and drops some. There are roughly 150,000 clones in the sample; over 60% occur only once, and around 3% lies in the top ten. Sequenced sample: PBMCs. These receptors were obtained from a woman aged 25-40 years in good health and CMV-seropositive.

The chain is built from TRBV4-1 and TRBJ1-2; 11 positions agree with TRBD1. With V trimmed by 0 bases and J by 4 bases, 13 bases remained unmatched. The CDR3 consists of 19 residues. Per germline, CDR1 MGHRA and CDR2 YSYEKL. The CDR3, as DNA: TGCGCCAGCAGCCAAGAAGGGGGGGACAGGGGGGGCGTAAGCTATGGCTACACCTTC. It codes for CASSQEGGDRGGVSYGYTF.

The chain recombines TRBV6-1 with TRBJ2-7; D is possibly TRBD1 (6 bases). Germline loops: CDR1 MNHNS, CDR2 SASEGT. Trimming cost V 8 bases and J 4 bases, with 18 bases left between them. This CDR3 is 14 amino acids long. The CDR3 loop is CASWTTGSSYEQYF. CDR3 coding DNA: TGTGCCAGCTGGACCACAGGGTCAAGTTACGAGCAGTACTTC.

This clone turned up a few times. The V and J genes are TRBV5-3 and TRBJ1-1; D ambiguous. TRBV5-3 is given ORF status, its function remaining uncertain. Trimming removed 0 bases at V and 5 bases at J, with 8 bases between. CDR3 length equals 13 residues. CDR3 residues: CARSLERRTEAFF. CDR3 nucleotides: TGTGCCAGAAGCTTGGAGAGGAGGACTGAAGCTTTCTTT.

Regarding this clone: At one boundary the junction diverges from the germline segment, which might be a read error. Additional DNA sequences in this sample encode the identical CDR3. V usage is TRBV4-2 and J usage is TRBJ2-7; D possibly corresponds to TRBD2 (6 bases). CDR3 size: 16 residues. Germline V gene sequence: CDR1 LGHNA, CDR2 YNFKEQ. DNA of the CDR3: TGTGCCAGCAGCCAGGCCCTAGCGACCAGCTCCTATGAGCAGTACTTC. It translates to CASSQALATSSYEQYF.

The rearrangement uses TRBV6-5 and TRBJ2-2; TRBD1 matches at 7 bases. Germline loops: CDR1 MNHEY, CDR2 SVGAGI. V dropped 2 bases and J dropped 7; count of bases not matched to a gene: 4. The CDR3 is 14 amino acids. CDR3 loop: CASSYTGAVGELFF. CDR3 DNA: TGTGCCAGCAGTTACACAGGGGCGGTCGGGGAGCTGTTTTTT.

The sample holds a few counts of this clone. The V and J genes are TRBV12-1 and TRBJ2-5; the tabulated D call, TRBD1, remains unverified against the DNA. TRBV12-1 counts as a pseudogene. The CDR3 length is 19 residues. The CDR3 protein is CASSSATSDPGQEEETQYF. The CDR3 DNA sequence: TGTGCCAGCAGCTCAGCCACCTCAGATCCGGGACAGGAAGAGGAGACCCAGTACTTC.

This chain links TRBV6-6 with TRBJ1-2, with no clear D. This CDR3 comprises 11 residues. Germline CDR1 is MNHNY and CDR2 is SVGAGI (reference sequence). V lost 7 bases and J lost 2, with 5 bases in between. The CDR3, as DNA: TGTGCCAGCATCGGGAACTATGGCTACACCTTC. Translated, it gives CASIGNYGYTF.

The chain couples TRBV5-4 to TRBJ2-3; TRBD2 might be the D (5 bases). The CDR3 spans 12 residues. Per the germline V gene, CDR1 is SGHNT and CDR2 is YYREEE (reference sequence). Trimming took off 3 bases at V and 7 bases at J, with 9 bases between the two ends. CDR3 bases: TGTGCCAGCAGCTGGGAGAAGAATACGCAGTATTTT. It encodes CASSWEKNTQYF.

This rearrangement joins TRBV30 to TRBJ1-5; no definite D call. Germline V gives CDR1 GTSNPN, CDR2 SVGIG (reference sequence). CDR3 length equals 14 residues. V was trimmed by 0 bases and J by 0 bases, leaving 6 bases between them. The CDR3 region is CAWSVGSSNQPQHF. The DNA for the CDR3 is TGTGCCTGGAGTGTGGGCTCTAGCAATCAGCCCCAGCATTTT.

The chain uses TRBV27 and TRBJ2-7; no definite D call. The germline V gene encodes CDR1 MNHEY and CDR2 SMNVEV (reference sequence). Trimming pared 10 bases from V and 3 bases from J, leaving 10 bases between. This CDR3 region has 11 residues. The CDR3 DNA reads as TGTGCCACCTTCTCGGGCTACGAGCAGTACTTC. Its protein product is CATFSGYEQYF.

This rearrangement joins TRBV5-1 to TRBJ1-3; D gene uncertain. This CDR3 comprises 14 residues. The germline CDR1 and CDR2 sequences are SGHRS and YFSETQ. Trimming removed 0 bases from V and 0 bases from J, with 4 bases in between. The CDR3 nucleotides read TGCGCCAGCAGCTTGGACTACTCTGGAAACACCATATATTTT. It codes for CASSLDYSGNTIYF.

The J gene is TRBJ2-7, the V gene TRBV27; weak D call: TRBD2 (5 bases). Germline-derived CDR1 and CDR2 are MNHEY and SMNVEV (reference sequence). There are 13 residues in the CDR3. V was clipped by 0 bases and J by 6 bases, with 9 bases between them. CDR3 DNA sequence: TGTGCCAGCAGTTTATCTGTCGGGGTCGAGCAGTACTTC. This codes for CASSLSVGVEQYF.

This clone was seen a few times. V gene TRBV6-1 combines with J gene TRBJ1-5; 10 bases are a match to TRBD1. CDR1 and CDR2 from the germline V gene are MNHNS and SASEGT. This CDR3 has 15 amino acids. Unmatched junction bases numbered 13, after V lost 6 bases and J lost 11 bases. CDR3 protein: CASSPDRGRPSTQHF. The CDR3 coding sequence is TGTGCCAGCAGCCCAGACAGGGGGCGCCCCTCGACCCAGCATTTT.

V gene TRBV4-2 combines with J gene TRBJ2-5, with TRBD2 matching 10 bases. This CDR3 spans 19 amino acids. V shed 0 bases, J shed 5 bases, and the junction held 15 bases outside the gene matches. Germline-derived CDR1 and CDR2 are LGHNA and YNFKEQ. CDR3 DNA: TGTGCCAGCAGCCAAGAAGGGAGACTAGCGGGTCATTCGGAGGAGACCCAGTACTTC. Protein sequence: CASSQEGRLAGHSEETQYF.

The chain recombines TRBV5-6 with TRBJ2-1, with D perhaps matching TRBD1 (6 bases). CDR1 and CDR2 from the germline V gene are SGHDT and YYEEEE. The CDR3 has 14 residues. The V end lost 0 bases, the J end lost 9 bases, and 13 bases lay between the germline ends. CDR3 in amino acids: CASSLVAGVGEQFF. In DNA form, the CDR3 reads TGTGCCAGCAGCTTGGTCGCAGGGGTGGGTGAGCAGTTCTTC.

This clone was detected a few times. The V gene is TRBV6-6, the J gene TRBJ2-3; 12 positions match TRBD2. J gave up 4 bases and V 5 bases, and 1 base lay outside the gene matches. Germline assignment: CDR1 MNHNY and CDR2 SVGAGI (reference sequence). The CDR3 has 14 residues. In nucleotides, the CDR3 is TGTGCCAGCAGTCTAGCGGGGGGGTCAGATACGCAGTATTTT. It translates to CASSLAGGSDTQYF.

The chain links TRBV5-1 to TRBJ2-7; the match to TRBD1 covers 9 bases. CDR1 and CDR2 from the germline V gene are SGHRS and YFSETQ. The CDR3 is 13 amino acids. After removal of 5 bases from V and 6 bases from J, the junction contained 6 bases not matched to a gene. CDR3 DNA: TGCGCCAGCAGGACCGGGACAGGGTCCGAGCAGTACTTC. This codes for CASRTGTGSEQYF.